Listed here are 15 T cell receptor beta chains from one sample, sequenced in a study of T cells in Graves' hyperthyroidism and ophthalmopathy. RNA transcripts gave rise to amplified TCR beta CDR3 regions. The HTBI primer set served for first-round RT-PCR of the TCR CDR3. TCRdb analysed the multiplex PCR reads with MiXCR anew, one entry per CDR3 protein. The profile shows 750,000 to 900,000 distinct CDR3 sequences, approximately 40% of them singletons. Sequencing used blood. The receptors come from a man aged 18 to 30 with Graves' hyperthyroidism.

Many counts were recorded for this clonotype. The chain is built from TRBV19 and TRBJ1-3, with D unresolved. In germline, CDR1 is LNHDA, CDR2 SQIVND (reference sequence). CDR3 size: 15 residues. The V and J ends lost 5 bases and 2 bases respectively, with 13 bases between them. The CDR3: CASSPRMVPGNTIYF. The CDR3 DNA follows: TGTGCCAGTAGTCCCCGGATGGTACCTGGAAACACCATATATTTT.

This clonotype appeared once. The V call is TRBV6-4, the J call TRBJ2-3; the D call may be TRBD1 or TRBD2 (6 bases each). Trimming took 2 bases from V and 2 from J, leaving 11 bases between them. Germline V gene data show CDR1 as MRHNA and CDR2 as SNTAGT. CDR3 length equals 15 residues. The CDR3 loop reads CASSDEGGLTDTQYF. For the CDR3, the DNA is TGTGCCAGCAGTGACGAGGGGGGCCTCACAGATACGCAGTATTTT.

With regard to this clonotype: Just one base apart from a much larger clone, this may be a read error. The gene calls are TRBV15 and TRBJ2-2, with D hard to call. The CDR3 sequence is 11 residues long. Germline CDR1 reads LNHNV; CDR2 reads YYDKDF (reference sequence). Trimming left V 0 bases short and J 8 bases short, with 1 base between. DNA for the CDR3: TGTGCCACCAGCAGAGAAGGGGAGCTGTTTTTT. Encoded protein: CATSREGELFF.

The chain carries TRBV2 and TRBJ2-2; D possibly corresponds to TRBD1 (5 bases). Germline V gives CDR1 SNHLY, CDR2 FYNNEI. The CDR3 has 13 amino acids. The V end was cut by 7 bases, the J end by 5 bases, with 11 bases between. CDR3 protein: CASKYRMTGELFF. CDR3 nucleotide sequence: TGTGCCAGCAAATACAGGATGACCGGGGAGCTGTTTTTT.

At least ten counts were recorded for this clonotype. J is TRBJ1-1 and V is TRBV29-1; 11 bases line up with TRBD1. Trimming took 5 bases from V and 5 from J; bases not matched to a gene: 10. The CDR3 length is 15 residues. Per germline, CDR1 SQVTM and CDR2 ANQGSEA. CDR3 DNA: TGCAGCGTTCCGACGACTGGGACAGGGGGGACTGAAGCTTTCTTT. This encodes CSVPTTGTGGTEAFF.

The gene calls are TRBV7-6 and TRBJ2-5, with 8 bases that match TRBD2. The J segment lost 4 bases and the V segment lost 5 bases, leaving 12 bases of the junction unmatched. Per the germline V gene, CDR1 is SGHVS and CDR2 is FNYEAQ. This CDR3 region has 16 residues. Here the CDR3 DNA reads TGTGCCAGCAGCCCCCCCAGCGGGAGAATAGGAGAGACCCAGTACTTC. Its translation: CASSPPSGRIGETQYF. Full variable domain (remainder filled in from reference TRBV7-6 and TRBJ2-5): GAGVSQSPRYKVTKRGQDVALRCDPISGHVSLYWYRQALGQGPEFLTYFNYEAQQDKSGLPNDRFSAERPEGSISTLTIQRTEQRDSAMYRCASSPPSGRIGETQYFGPGTRLLVL.

Comments on this clonotype: This CDR3 is missing its conserved last phenylalanine or tryptophan, likely due to a read error. The chain is built from TRBV6-1 and TRBJ1-2, with D tentatively TRBD1 (5 bases). This CDR3 has 16 residues. V lost 3 bases and J 0 bases, leaving 14 bases between the germline ends. Per germline, CDR1 MNHNS and CDR2 SASEGT. CDR3 DNA: TGTGCCAGCAGTGATCTGAGGGGCTCGTCTAACTATGGCTACACCCTC. Residues: CASSDLRGSSNYGYTL.

The chain is built from TRBV10-3 and TRBJ1-2, with 10 positions matching TRBD1. Per the germline V gene, CDR1 is ENHRY and CDR2 is SYGVKD. V lost 10 bases and J lost 8; bases outside the gene matches: 10. The CDR3 loop spans 13 amino acids. The CDR3 sequence: CATGTGDLEGYTF. The CDR3 nucleotides are TGTGCCACCGGGACAGGGGATCTCGAGGGCTACACCTTC.

This clonotype was detected only a few times. The V gene is TRBV7-2, the J gene TRBJ2-5; 9 bases are shared with TRBD2. Trimming cost V 6 bases and J 5 bases; bases outside gene matches: 10. The CDR3 spans 15 residues. CDR1 SGHTA and CDR2 FQGNSA come from the germline V gene. The CDR3 nucleotides are TGTGCCAGCAGGGGGACTAGCTGGAATATGGAGACCCAGTACTTC. This translates into CASRGTSWNMETQYF.

The chain uses TRBV7-9 and TRBJ1-2, with 7 positions matching TRBD1. The V gene end was trimmed by 0 bases and the J gene end by 2 bases; junction bases not matched to a gene: 3. The CDR3 covers 15 residues. The germline CDR1 and CDR2 sequences are SEHNR and FQNEAQ (reference sequence). In nucleotides, the CDR3 is TGTGCCAGCAGCTTAGCAGGGGGCGACAACTATGGCTACACCTTC. It codes for CASSLAGGDNYGYTF.

This clonotype was detected only once. The chain joins TRBV10-2 to TRBJ1-1, with a tentative D call TRBD1 (6 bases). In germline, CDR1 is WSHSY, CDR2 SAAADI. The CDR3 has 15 residues. Trimming took 7 bases from V and 4 from J, leaving 19 bases between them. The CDR3 spells CASNVGGRKGTEAFF. DNA for the CDR3: TGCGCCAGCAACGTAGGGGGTCGAAAGGGCACTGAAGCTTTCTTT.

This clonotype was found a few times. The rearrangement links TRBV11-2 to TRBJ2-5, with D unclear. This CDR3 is built from 15 residues. V lost 1 base and J lost 2, with 11 bases in between. Germline lookup yields CDR1 SGHAT and CDR2 FQNNGV. This chain's CDR3 is CASSLGESAQETQYF. CDR3 nucleotides: TGTGCCAGCAGCTTAGGAGAAAGCGCACAAGAGACCCAGTACTTC. Together with reference TRBV11-2 and TRBJ2-5, the CDR3 gives the full variable domain: EAGVAQSPRYKIIEKRQSVAFWCNPISGHATLYWYQQILGQGPKLLIQFQNNGVVDDSQLPKDRFSAERLKGVDSTLKIQPAKLEDSAVYLCASSLGESAQETQYFGPGTRLLVL.

The chain couples TRBV10-3 to TRBJ1-3; D ambiguous. Germline CDR1 is ENHRY and CDR2 is SYGVKD. Trimming took off 6 bases at V and 0 bases at J, with 18 bases between the two ends. This CDR3 region has 17 residues. The CDR3 DNA follows: TGTGCCATCAGCGATTTACTGACTTTTTCCTCTGGAAACACCATATATTTT. Translating it yields CAISDLLTFSSGNTIYF.

V usage is TRBV2 and J usage is TRBJ2-3, with D possibly TRBD2 on 6 matching bases. CDR3 size: 17 residues. Germline CDR1 is SNHLY and CDR2 is FYNNEI. V dropped 6 bases and J dropped 1 base, with 20 bases sitting between them. CDR3 DNA sequence: TGTGCCAGCAGCCAAGATCTGGGGACTCCCCGCACAGATACGCAGTATTTT. It yields the protein CASSQDLGTPRTDTQYF.

The V call is TRBV14, the J call TRBJ2-7, with D uncertain. The V end lost 2 bases, the J end lost 2 bases, and 4 bases lay between the germline ends. From germline, CDR1 is SGHDN and CDR2 FVKESK. The CDR3 spans 12 residues. CDR3 protein: CASSQHTYEQYF. CDR3 nucleotides: TGTGCCAGCAGCCAACACACCTACGAGCAGTACTTC.